These 4 T cell receptor beta chains originate from one sample sequenced in a study of T-cell reconstitution after alpha-beta-depleted transplantation in children. During its preparation, the TCRbeta library received unique molecular identifiers. Via MiXCR, TCRdb re-called the PCR reads, giving one row per CDR3 protein. This table holds some 550,000 distinct CDR3 sequences, 20% to 25% found once. This specimen consisted of PBMCs, mostly from graft donor cells, obtained 360 days after TCRalphabeta/CD19-depleted stem cell transplant. The receptors originated from a boy in the first two years of life who had a stem cell transplant for acute myeloid leukemia, so the T cells may come from the graft donor.

This clonotype was seen a few times. The rearrangement joins TRBV20-1 to TRBJ1-5, with TRBD1 matching over 9 bases. Trimming took 3 bases from V and 1 from J; bases not matched to a gene: 7. CDR3 length: 16 residues. Germline assignment: CDR1 DFQATT and CDR2 SNEGSKA (reference sequence). CDR3 sequence reads: CSARARGQGSNQPQHF. As DNA, the CDR3 is TGCAGTGCTAGGGCTCGAGGACAGGGGAGCAATCAGCCCCAGCATTTT.

This clonotype appeared many times. V is TRBV20-1 and J is TRBJ2-7; 7 nucleotides align to TRBD1. Per germline, CDR1 DFQATT and CDR2 SNEGSKA (reference sequence). Losses at the gene ends were 6 bases for V and 10 bases for J; bases not matched to a gene: 9. The CDR3 is made up of 11 amino acids. This CDR3 is CSAQTGPTQYV. As DNA, the CDR3 is TGCAGTGCCCAGACAGGGCCCACCCAGTACGTC.

This clonotype was detected only a few times. The J gene is TRBJ2-1, the V gene TRBV6-5; the match to TRBD2 covers 14 bases. The CDR3 loop spans 15 amino acids. From germline, CDR1 is MNHEY and CDR2 SVGAGI. The ends lost 4 bases at V and 8 bases at J; junction bases unmatched: 4. The DNA of the CDR3 is TGTGCCAGCAGTTCAGGGACTAGCGGGGGCGATGAGCAGTTCTTC. It encodes CASSSGTSGGDEQFF.

This clonotype was counted many times. This chain joins TRBV12-3 or TRBV12-4 and TRBJ2-1, with a weak D call TRBD2 (6 bases). Trimming cost V 3 bases and J 8 bases, with 11 bases left between them. CDR3 length equals 13 residues. CDR3 sequence: CASSFSGEDEQFF. The CDR3 coding sequence is TGTGCCAGCAGTTTCTCGGGGGAGGATGAGCAGTTCTTC.